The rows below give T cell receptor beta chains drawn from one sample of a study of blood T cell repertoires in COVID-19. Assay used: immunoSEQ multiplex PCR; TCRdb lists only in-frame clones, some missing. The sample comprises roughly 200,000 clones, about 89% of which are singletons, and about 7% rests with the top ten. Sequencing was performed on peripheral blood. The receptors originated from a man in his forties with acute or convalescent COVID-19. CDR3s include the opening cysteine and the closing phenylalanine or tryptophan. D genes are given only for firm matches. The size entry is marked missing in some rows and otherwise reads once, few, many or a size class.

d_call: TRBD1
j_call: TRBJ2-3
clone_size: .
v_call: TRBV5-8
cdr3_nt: TGTGCCAGCAGCCTTGGACAGGCAACAGATACGCAGTATTTT
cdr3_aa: CASSLGQATDTQYF

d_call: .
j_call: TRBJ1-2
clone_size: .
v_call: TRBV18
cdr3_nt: TGTGCCAGCTCACCTACAGGGACTAACTATGGCTACACCTTC
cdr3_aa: CASSPTGTNYGYTF

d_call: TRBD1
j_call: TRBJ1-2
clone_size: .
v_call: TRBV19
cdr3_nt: TGTGCCAGTAGCCCAGTATTGGGGACAGGGGAGTTTTCCAACTATGGCTACACCTTC
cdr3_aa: CASSPVLGTGEFSNYGYTF

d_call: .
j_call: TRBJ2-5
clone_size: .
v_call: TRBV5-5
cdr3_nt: TGTGCCAGCAGCTTGGCCGGGGTCCAAGAGACCCAGTACTTC
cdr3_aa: CASSLAGVQETQYF

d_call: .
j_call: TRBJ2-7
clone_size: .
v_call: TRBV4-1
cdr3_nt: TGCGCCAGCAGCCCCGTGGGGGGGCTCTACGAGCAGTACTTC
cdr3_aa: CASSPVGGLYEQYF

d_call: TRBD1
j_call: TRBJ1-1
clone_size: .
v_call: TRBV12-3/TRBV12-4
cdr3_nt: TGTGCCAGCAGTTCGGGGACAGATATAAAAGCTTTCTTT
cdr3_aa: CASSSGTDIKAFF

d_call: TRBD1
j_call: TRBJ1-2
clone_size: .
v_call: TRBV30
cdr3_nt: TGTGCCTGGAGTGTACTACGACAGGGAGGTGGCTACACCTTC
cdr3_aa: CAWSVLRQGGGYTF

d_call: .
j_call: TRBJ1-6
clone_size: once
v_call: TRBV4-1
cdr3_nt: TGCGCCAGCAGCCCCTTCTTGTGGTCCGACGGGGAGAATTCACCCCTCCACTTT
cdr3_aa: CASSPFLWSDGENSPLHF

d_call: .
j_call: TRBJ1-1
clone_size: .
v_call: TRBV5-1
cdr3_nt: TGCGCCAGCAGCTTAGGGGATAACACTGAAGCTTTCTTT
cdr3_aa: CASSLGDNTEAFF

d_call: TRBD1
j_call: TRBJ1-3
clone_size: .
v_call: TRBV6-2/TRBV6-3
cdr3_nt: TGTGCCAGCAGTCTGTTCGGGACAGGGACTATCTACACCATATATTTT
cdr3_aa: CASSLFGTGTIYTIYF

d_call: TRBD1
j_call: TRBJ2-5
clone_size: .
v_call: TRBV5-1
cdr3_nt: TGCGCCAGCAGCCCTGGACAGGGCGGGGAGACCCAGTACTTC
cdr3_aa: CASSPGQGGETQYF

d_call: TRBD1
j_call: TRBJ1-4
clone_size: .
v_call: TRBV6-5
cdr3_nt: TGTGCCAGCAGTTCGAACAGGGGGAGCGAAAAACTGTTTTTT
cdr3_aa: CASSSNRGSEKLFF

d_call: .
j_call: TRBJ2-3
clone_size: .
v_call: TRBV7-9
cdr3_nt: TGTGCCAGCTCCGATAGCGGAGGAGGAGTTGCTAAAGATACGCAGTATTTT
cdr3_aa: CASSDSGGGVAKDTQYF

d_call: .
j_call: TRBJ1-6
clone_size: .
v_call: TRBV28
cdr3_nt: TGTGCCAGCAGTCCCCTGAGCTCCTATAATTCACCCCTCCACTTT
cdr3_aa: CASSPLSSYNSPLHF

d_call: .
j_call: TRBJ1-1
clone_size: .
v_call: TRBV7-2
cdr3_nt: TGTGCCAGCAGCGGTGGGAGGGGCACTGAAGCTTTCTTT
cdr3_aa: CASSGGRGTEAFF

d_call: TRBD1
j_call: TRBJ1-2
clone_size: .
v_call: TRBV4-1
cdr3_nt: TGCGCCAGCAGCCAAGTGGTAGGGGGCTCCCACTATGGCTACACCTTC
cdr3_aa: CASSQVVGGSHYGYTF

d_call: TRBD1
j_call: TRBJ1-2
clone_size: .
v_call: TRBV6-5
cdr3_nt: TGTGCCAGCAGGACCGGACAGGACCCTGGCTACACCTTC
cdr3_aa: CASRTGQDPGYTF

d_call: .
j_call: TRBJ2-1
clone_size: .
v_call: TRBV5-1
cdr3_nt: TGCGCCAGCAGCTTGGTAGCAGGGGTCGCCTACAATGAGCAGTTCTTC
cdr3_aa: CASSLVAGVAYNEQFF

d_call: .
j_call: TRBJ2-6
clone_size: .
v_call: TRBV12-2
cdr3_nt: TGTGCAAGTCGCTTAGACCCTTTAACAGGGTCTGGGGCCAACGTCCTGACTTTC
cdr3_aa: CASRLDPLTGSGANVLTF

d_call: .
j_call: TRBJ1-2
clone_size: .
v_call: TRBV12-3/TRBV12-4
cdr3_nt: TGTGCCAGCAGTCATCGACGAGGGTATGGCTACACCTTC
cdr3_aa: CASSHRRGYGYTF

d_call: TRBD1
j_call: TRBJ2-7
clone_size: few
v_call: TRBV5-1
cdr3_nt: TGCGCCAGCAGCTTAGGACAGGGGGTCTCGAGCGAGCAGTACTTC
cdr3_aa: CASSLGQGVSSEQYF

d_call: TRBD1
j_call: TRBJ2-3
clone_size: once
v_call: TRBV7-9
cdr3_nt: TGTGCCAGCAGCTTCACTCGGACAGGTACTAGCACAGATACGCAGTATTTT
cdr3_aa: CASSFTRTGTSTDTQYF

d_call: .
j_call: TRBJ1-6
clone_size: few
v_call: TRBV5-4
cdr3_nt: TGTGCCAGCAGCGTAGATGTTTCACCCCTCCACTTT
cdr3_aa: CASSVDVSPLHF

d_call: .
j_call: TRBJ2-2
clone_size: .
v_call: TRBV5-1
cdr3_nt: TGCGCCAGCAGCTTGGCGGGACAGAACACCGGGGAGCTGTTTTTT
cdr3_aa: CASSLAGQNTGELFF

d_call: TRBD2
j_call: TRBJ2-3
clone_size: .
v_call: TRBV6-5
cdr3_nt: TGTGCCAGCAGTCCCGGACTAGCGGGGGCAGATACGCAGTATTTT
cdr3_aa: CASSPGLAGADTQYF

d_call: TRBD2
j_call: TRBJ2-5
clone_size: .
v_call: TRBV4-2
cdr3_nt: TGTGCCAGCAGCGCTGGGACTAGCGGATCCCAAGAGACCCAGTACTTC
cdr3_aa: CASSAGTSGSQETQYF

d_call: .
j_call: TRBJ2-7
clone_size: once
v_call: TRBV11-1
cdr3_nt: TGTGCCAGCAGCTTTGAGGGGGAACAGTACTTC
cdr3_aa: CASSFEGEQYF

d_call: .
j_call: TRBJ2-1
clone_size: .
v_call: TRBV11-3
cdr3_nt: TGTGCCAGCAGATCAGCCCCTCACAGCGAGCAGTTCTTC
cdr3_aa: CASRSAPHSEQFF

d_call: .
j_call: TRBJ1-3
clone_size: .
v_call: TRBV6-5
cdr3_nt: TGTGCCAGCAGTCCAGGCGGGGTCTCTGGAAACACCATATATTTT
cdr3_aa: CASSPGGVSGNTIYF

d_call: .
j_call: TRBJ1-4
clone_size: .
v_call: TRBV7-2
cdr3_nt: TGTGCCAGCAGCTTGGGCGTAGTTAATGAAAAACTGTTTTTT
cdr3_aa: CASSLGVVNEKLFF

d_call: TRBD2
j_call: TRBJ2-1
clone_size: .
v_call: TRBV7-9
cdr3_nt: TGTGCCAGCAGCTTAGTCCTAGCGGGGTCTAAGATTGGACTCTTC
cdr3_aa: CASSLVLAGSKIGLF

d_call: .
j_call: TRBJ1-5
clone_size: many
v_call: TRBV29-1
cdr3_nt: TGCAGCGTTGAAGTGGAGCTCAATCAGCCCCAGCATTTT
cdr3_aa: CSVEVELNQPQHF

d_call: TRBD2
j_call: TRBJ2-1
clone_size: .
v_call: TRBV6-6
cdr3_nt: TGTGCCAGCAGCTCTAATCCGACTAGCGGGGGGAGCTCCTACAATGAGCAGTTCTTC
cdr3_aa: CASSSNPTSGGSSYNEQFF

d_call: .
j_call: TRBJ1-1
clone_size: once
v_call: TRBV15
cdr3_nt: TGTGCCACCAGTTCTTTTTCAGGGAAGGTCACTGAAGCTTTCTTT
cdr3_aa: CATSSFSGKVTEAFF

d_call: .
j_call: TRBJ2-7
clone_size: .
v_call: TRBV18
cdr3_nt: TGTGCCAGCTCACCCCTGGAGAGCTACGAGCAGTACTTC
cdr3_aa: CASSPLESYEQYF

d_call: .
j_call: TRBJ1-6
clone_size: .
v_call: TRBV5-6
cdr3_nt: TGTGCCAGCAGCTTGGATGTGGCTTCACCCCTCCACTTT
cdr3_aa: CASSLDVASPLHF

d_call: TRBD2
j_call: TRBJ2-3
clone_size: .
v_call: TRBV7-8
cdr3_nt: TGTGCCAGCAGACTTAAACGAGCGGGGGTGCTCACAGATACGCAGTATTTT
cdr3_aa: CASRLKRAGVLTDTQYF

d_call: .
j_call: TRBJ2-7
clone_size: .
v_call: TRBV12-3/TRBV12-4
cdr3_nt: TGTGCCAGCAGTTTAGCCCACTACGAGCAGTACTTC
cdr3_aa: CASSLAHYEQYF

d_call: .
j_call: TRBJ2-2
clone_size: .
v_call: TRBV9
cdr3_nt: TGTGCCAGCAGCGCAAGCGGCACCGGGGAGCTGTTTTTT
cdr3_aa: CASSASGTGELFF

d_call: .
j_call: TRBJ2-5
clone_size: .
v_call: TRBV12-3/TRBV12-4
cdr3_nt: TGTGCCAGCAGTTTATCAGGGAAAGAGACCCAGTACTTC
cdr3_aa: CASSLSGKETQYF

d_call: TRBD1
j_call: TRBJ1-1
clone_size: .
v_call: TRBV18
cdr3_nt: TGTGCCAGCTCACTCCGCCAGACAGGGACGAGCACTGAAGCTTTCTTT
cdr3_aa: CASSLRQTGTSTEAFF

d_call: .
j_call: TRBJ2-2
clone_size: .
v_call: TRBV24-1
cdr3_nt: TGTGCCACCAGTGAATCACGGGTGGGGGGGCGGAACACCGGGGAGCTGTTTTTT
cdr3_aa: CATSESRVGGRNTGELFF

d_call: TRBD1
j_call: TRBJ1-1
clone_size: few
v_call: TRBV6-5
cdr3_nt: TGTGCCAGCAGTTTTACCGGGACAGGGAACACTGAAGCTTTCTTT
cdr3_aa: CASSFTGTGNTEAFF

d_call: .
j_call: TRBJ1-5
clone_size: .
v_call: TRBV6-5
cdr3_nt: TGTGCCAGGCACCAGGGGAATCATCAGCCCCAGCATTTT
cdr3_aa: CARHQGNHQPQHF

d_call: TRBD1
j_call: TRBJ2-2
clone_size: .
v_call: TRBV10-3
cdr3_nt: TGTGCCATCAGAACAGGGGACGACACCGGGGAGCTGTTTTTT
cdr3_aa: CAIRTGDDTGELFF

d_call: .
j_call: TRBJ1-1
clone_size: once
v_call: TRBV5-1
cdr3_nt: TGCGCCAGCTTCGGGGAGGCGGGCACTGAAGCTTTCTTT
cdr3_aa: CASFGEAGTEAFF

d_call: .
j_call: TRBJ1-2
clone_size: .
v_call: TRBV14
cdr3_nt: TGTGCCAGCAGCCAAGATCGCGGAGGGCTTTTCTATGGCTACACCTTC
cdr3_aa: CASSQDRGGLFYGYTF

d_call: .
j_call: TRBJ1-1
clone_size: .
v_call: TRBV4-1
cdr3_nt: TGCGCCAGCAGCCCCGATGATGGGGGGGAGAACACTGAAGCTTTCTTT
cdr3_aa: CASSPDDGGENTEAFF

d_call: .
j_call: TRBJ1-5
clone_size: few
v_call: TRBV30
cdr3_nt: TGTGCCTGGAGCCAGGACAGCTATCAGCCCCAGCATTTT
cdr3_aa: CAWSQDSYQPQHF

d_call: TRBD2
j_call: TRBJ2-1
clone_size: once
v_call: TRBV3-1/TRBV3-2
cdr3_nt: TGTGCCAGCAGCCAACTAGCGGGTTACTACAATGAGCAGTTCTTC
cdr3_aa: CASSQLAGYYNEQFF

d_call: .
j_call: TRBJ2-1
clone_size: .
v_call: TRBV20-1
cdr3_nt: TGCAGTGCTAGTGTCCGCAATGAGCAGTTCTTC
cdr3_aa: CSASVRNEQFF

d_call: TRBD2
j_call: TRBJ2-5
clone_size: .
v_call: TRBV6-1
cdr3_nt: TGTGCCAGCAGTGAAGCCCTAGCGGGGATCCAAGAGACCCAGTACTTC
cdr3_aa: CASSEALAGIQETQYF

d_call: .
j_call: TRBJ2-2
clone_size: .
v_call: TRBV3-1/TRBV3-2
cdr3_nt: TGTGCCAGCAGCCAAGCATTAACGGTCACCGGGGAGCTGTTTTTT
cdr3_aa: CASSQALTVTGELFF

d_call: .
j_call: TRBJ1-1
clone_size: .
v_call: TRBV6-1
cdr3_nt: TGTGCCAGCAGTGATAGAAGGGGGACCTTAACATATGCCACTGAAGCTTTCTTT
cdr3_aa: CASSDRRGTLTYATEAFF

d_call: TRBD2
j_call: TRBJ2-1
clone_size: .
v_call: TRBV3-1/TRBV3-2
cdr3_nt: TGTGCCAGCAGCCTAACTAGCGGGGGGGCCGGGTTCGATGAGCAGTTCTTC
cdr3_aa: CASSLTSGGAGFDEQFF